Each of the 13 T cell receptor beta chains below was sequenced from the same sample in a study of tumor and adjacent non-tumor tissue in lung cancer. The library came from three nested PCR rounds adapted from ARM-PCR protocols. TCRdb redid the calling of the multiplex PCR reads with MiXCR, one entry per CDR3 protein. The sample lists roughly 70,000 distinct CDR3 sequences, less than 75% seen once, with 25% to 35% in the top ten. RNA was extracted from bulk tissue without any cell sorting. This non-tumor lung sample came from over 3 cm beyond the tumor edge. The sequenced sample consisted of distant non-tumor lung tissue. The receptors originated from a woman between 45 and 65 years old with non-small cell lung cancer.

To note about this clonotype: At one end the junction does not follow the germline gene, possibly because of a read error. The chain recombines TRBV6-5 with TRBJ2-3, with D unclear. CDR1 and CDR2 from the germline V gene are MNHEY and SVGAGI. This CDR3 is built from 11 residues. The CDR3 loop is CASTMADTEYF. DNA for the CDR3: TGTGCCAGCACTATGGCAGATACGGAGTATTTT.

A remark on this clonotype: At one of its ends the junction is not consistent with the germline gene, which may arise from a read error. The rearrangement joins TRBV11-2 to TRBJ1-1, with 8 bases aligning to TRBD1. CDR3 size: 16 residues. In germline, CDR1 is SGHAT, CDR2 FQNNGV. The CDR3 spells CASSFHRQGMYTEAFF. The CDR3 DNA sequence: TGTGCTAGCAGCTTCCACCGACAGGGGATGTACACTGAAGCTTTCTTT.

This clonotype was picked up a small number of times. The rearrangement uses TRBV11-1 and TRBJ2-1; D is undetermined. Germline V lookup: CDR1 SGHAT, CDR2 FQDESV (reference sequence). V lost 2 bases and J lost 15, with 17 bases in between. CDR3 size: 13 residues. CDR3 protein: CASSLPPQDERFF. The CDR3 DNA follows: TGTGCCAGCAGCTTACCTCCGCAGGATGAGAGGTTCTTC.

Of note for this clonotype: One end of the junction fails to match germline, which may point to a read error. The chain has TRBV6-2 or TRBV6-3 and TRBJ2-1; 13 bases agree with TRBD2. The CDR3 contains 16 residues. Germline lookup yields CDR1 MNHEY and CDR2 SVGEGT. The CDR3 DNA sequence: TGTACCAGCAGTTACTCATGGACTAGCGGGGGTAATGAGCTGTTCTTT. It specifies CTSSYSWTSGGNELFF.

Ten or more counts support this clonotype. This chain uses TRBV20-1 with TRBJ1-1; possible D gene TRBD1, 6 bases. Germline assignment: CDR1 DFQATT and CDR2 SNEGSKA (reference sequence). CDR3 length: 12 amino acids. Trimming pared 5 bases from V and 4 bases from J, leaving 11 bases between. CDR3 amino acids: CSAWAGVTEAFF. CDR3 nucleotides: TGCAGTGCTTGGGCAGGGGTCACTGAAGCTTTCTTT.

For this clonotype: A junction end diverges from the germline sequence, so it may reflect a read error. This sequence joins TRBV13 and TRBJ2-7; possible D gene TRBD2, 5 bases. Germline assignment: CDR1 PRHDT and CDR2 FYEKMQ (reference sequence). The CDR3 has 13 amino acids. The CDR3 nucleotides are TGTGTCAGCAGCTTAAAGAGGGCCTACGAGCAGTACTTC. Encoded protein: CVSSLKRAYEQYF.

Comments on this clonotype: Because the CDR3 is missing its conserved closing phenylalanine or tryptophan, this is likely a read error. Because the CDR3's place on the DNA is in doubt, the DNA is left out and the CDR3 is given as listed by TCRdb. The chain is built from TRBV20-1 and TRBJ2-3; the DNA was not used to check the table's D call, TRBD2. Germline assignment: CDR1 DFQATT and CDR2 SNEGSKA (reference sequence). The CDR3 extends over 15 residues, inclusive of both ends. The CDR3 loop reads CSARETSGGTDTQYY.

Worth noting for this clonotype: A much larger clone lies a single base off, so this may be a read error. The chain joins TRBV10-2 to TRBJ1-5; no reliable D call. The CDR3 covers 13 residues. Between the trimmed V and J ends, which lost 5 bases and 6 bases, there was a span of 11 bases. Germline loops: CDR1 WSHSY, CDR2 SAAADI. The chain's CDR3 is CASSLRLAQPQHF. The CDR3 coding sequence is TGCGCCAGCAGTTTAAGGTTGGCTCAGCCCCAGCATTTT.

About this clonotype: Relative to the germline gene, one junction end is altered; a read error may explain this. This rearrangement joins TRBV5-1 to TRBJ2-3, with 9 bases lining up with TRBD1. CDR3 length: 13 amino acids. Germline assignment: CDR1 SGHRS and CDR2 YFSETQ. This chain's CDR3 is CASRQGAGDTHYF. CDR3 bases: TGCGCCAGCAGACAGGGGGCTGGAGATACGCATTATTTT.

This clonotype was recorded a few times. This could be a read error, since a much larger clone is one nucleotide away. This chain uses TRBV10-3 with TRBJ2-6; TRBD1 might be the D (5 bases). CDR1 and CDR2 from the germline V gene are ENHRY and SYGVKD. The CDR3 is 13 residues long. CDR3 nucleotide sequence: TGTGCCATCCTGAGCGCTGGGGCCAACGCCCTGACTTTC. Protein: CAILSAGANALTF.

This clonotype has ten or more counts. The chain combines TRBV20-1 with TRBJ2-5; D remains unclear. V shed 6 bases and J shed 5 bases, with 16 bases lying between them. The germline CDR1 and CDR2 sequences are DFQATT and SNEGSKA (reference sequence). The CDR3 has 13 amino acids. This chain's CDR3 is CSAILEPRETQYF. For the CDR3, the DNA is TGCAGTGCAATACTCGAACCAAGGGAGACCCAGTACTTC.

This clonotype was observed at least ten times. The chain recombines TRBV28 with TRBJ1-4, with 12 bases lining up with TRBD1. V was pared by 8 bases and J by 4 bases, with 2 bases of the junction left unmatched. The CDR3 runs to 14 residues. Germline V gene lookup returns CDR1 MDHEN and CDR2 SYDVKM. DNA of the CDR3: TGTGCCAGCCGGGACAGGGGGCATAATGAAAAACTGTTTTTT. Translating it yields CASRDRGHNEKLFF. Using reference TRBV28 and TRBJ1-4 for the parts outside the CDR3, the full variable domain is DVKVTQSSRYLVKRTGEKVFLECVQDMDHENMFWYRQDPGLGLRLIYFSYDVKMKEKGDIPEGYSVSREKKERFSLILESASTNQTSMYLCASRDRGHNEKLFFGSGTQLSVL.

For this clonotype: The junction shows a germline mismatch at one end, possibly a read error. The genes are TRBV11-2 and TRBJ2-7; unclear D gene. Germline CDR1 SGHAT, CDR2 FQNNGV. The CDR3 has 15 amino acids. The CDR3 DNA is TGTGCCGGCAGCTTATCTCCGAGTCCCCCCTACAAGCAGTACTTC. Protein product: CAGSLSPSPPYKQYF.